A selection of T cell receptor beta chains follows, all from one sample in a study of early T cells in non-severe SARS-CoV-2 infection. TCRdb redid the calling of the 5' RACE reads with MiXCR, one entry per CDR3 protein. The sample includes more than 25,000 distinct CDR3 sequences, about 4.5% seen only once; the top ten take around 6%. The sample in question was whole blood, obtained at baseline. The receptors shown here come from an adult who was a healthcare worker with PCR-confirmed SARS-CoV-2 infection or an uninfected control (not recorded which). The CDR3 runs from the conserved cysteine through the conserved F or W. The D gene is left open where the match is weak. A row's size may be missing; if present it is once, few, many or a size class.

CDR3 protein: CASSFPYTDTQYF; CDR3 DNA: TGTGCCAGCAGTTTTCCGTACACAGATACGCAGTATTTT; clone size: many; V gene: TRBV12-3/TRBV12-4; D gene: -; J gene: TRBJ2-3
CDR3 protein: CSARDSGRAGNEQFF; CDR3 DNA: TGCAGTGCTAGAGATAGCGGGAGGGCCGGCAATGAGCAGTTCTTC; clone size: many; V gene: TRBV20-1; D gene: TRBD2; J gene: TRBJ2-1
CDR3 protein: CASSPSQDNEQFF; CDR3 DNA: TGTGCCAGCTCACCAAGCCAGGACAATGAGCAGTTCTTC; clone size: few; V gene: TRBV18; D gene: -; J gene: TRBJ2-1
CDR3 protein: CASRGLAGSTDTQYF; CDR3 DNA: TGTGCCAGCAGGGGACTAGCGGGGAGCACAGATACGCAGTATTTT; clone size: many; V gene: TRBV6-4; D gene: TRBD2; J gene: TRBJ2-3
CDR3 protein: CAISAPGANVLTF; CDR3 DNA: TGTGCCATCAGTGCGCCCGGGGCCAACGTCCTGACTTTC; clone size: many; V gene: TRBV10-3; D gene: -; J gene: TRBJ2-6
CDR3 protein: CASRQSAGPMGSGASYNEQFF; CDR3 DNA: TGTGCCAGTAGGCAATCCGCCGGGCCTATGGGATCGGGTGCTTCCTACAATGAGCAGTTCTTC; clone size: few; V gene: TRBV19; D gene: -; J gene: TRBJ2-1
CDR3 protein: CASNRQGANTGELFF; CDR3 DNA: TGTGCCAGTAATAGACAGGGGGCGAACACCGGGGAGCTGTTTTTT; clone size: many; V gene: TRBV7-2; D gene: TRBD1; J gene: TRBJ2-2
CDR3 protein: CASSEGLAGVFGETQYF; CDR3 DNA: TGCGCCAGCAGTGAGGGACTAGCGGGAGTATTTGGAGAGACCCAGTACTTC; clone size: few; V gene: TRBV10-1; D gene: TRBD2; J gene: TRBJ2-5
CDR3 protein: CSVGTQGGPYEQYF; CDR3 DNA: TGCAGCGTGGGGACCCAGGGGGGACCTTACGAGCAGTACTTC; clone size: many; V gene: TRBV29-1; D gene: -; J gene: TRBJ2-7
CDR3 protein: CATSDPLTGANEQFF; CDR3 DNA: TGTGCCACCAGTGACCCCCTCACAGGGGCAAATGAGCAGTTCTTC; clone size: many; V gene: TRBV24-1; D gene: TRBD1; J gene: TRBJ2-1
CDR3 protein: CASSSKSNNEQFF; CDR3 DNA: TGTGCCAGCAGTTCGAAATCAAACAATGAGCAGTTCTTC; clone size: few; V gene: TRBV6-5; D gene: -; J gene: TRBJ2-1
CDR3 protein: CASNLEGQGRFGYTF; CDR3 DNA: TGCGCCAGCAACCTGGAGGGACAGGGGCGGTTTGGCTACACCTTC; clone size: many; V gene: TRBV5-1; D gene: TRBD1; J gene: TRBJ1-2
CDR3 protein: CASSSRLGTGRPSRPYANTEAFF; CDR3 DNA: TGTGCCAGCAGCTCTCGACTAGGGACAGGGAGACCCTCGAGGCCATATGCGAACACTGAAGCTTTCTTT; clone size: many; V gene: TRBV7-2; D gene: TRBD1; J gene: TRBJ1-1
CDR3 protein: CASSLEGNTEAFF; CDR3 DNA: TGTGCCAGCAGCTTGGAAGGGAACACTGAAGCTTTCTTT; clone size: many; V gene: TRBV5-5; D gene: -; J gene: TRBJ1-1
CDR3 protein: CASSPRVMNTEAFF; CDR3 DNA: TGTGCCAGCTCACCAAGGGTCATGAACACTGAAGCTTTCTTT; clone size: -; V gene: TRBV18; D gene: -; J gene: TRBJ1-1
CDR3 protein: CSVPQGAAGNTIYF; CDR3 DNA: TGCAGTGTACCCCAGGGGGCTGCTGGAAACACCATATATTTT; clone size: many; V gene: TRBV20-1; D gene: TRBD1; J gene: TRBJ1-3
CDR3 protein: CASSLHGTGVNSPLHF; CDR3 DNA: TGCGCCAGCAGCTTACATGGGACAGGGGTTAATTCACCCCTCCACTTT; clone size: many; V gene: TRBV5-1; D gene: TRBD1; J gene: TRBJ1-6
CDR3 protein: CASSPQGRTEAFF; CDR3 DNA: TGTGCCAGCAGCCCCCAGGGGCGAACTGAAGCTTTCTTT; clone size: many; V gene: TRBV7-9; D gene: -; J gene: TRBJ1-1
CDR3 protein: CASRLFGYGYTF; CDR3 DNA: TGTGCCAGCCGCCTTTTTGGCTATGGCTACACCTTC; clone size: -; V gene: TRBV6-5; D gene: -; J gene: TRBJ1-2
CDR3 protein: CASSFRSGPGQIVRYTF; CDR3 DNA: TGTGCCAGCAGCTTCCGATCAGGACCGGGACAAATAGTTCGCTACACCTTC; clone size: many; V gene: TRBV12-3/TRBV12-4; D gene: -; J gene: TRBJ1-2